This T cell receptor gamma chain was captured by sequencing in a study of γδ T cells in repeated Plasmodium falciparum infection. Gammadelta T cells were flow-sorted from PBMC into Vgamma9/Vdelta2+ and Vdelta2-negative populations for bulk analysis. This CDR3 has 13 amino acids. Germline-derived CDR1 and CDR2 are VINAFY and YDVSNSKD. TCRdb re-called the multiplex PCR reads through CATT. The sample holds 25,000 to 35,000 gamma-chain clones, over 1.1% seen once. This clone has a handful of counts. TCRdb records a much larger clone's protein for this DNA, with a difference at residue 3 that likely arises from a read error; the protein given is the translation of the DNA.

The receptor was isolated from a pool of human donors (malaria-infected and uninfected, not separated). V usage is TRGV5 and J usage is TRGJ1 or TRGJ2. TCRdb is silent on the J gene; assignment here came from matching the DNA to germline. Sequencing was performed on gamma-delta T cells from blood. The CDR3 DNA is TGTGCCGCCTGGGACAGGCCCCCTACTAAGAAACTCTTT. Protein: CAAWDRPPTKKLF.